This T cell receptor beta chain was sequenced in a study of shared clonotypes between healthy human individuals. Study-wide background: Each donor had three CD4 naive, three CD4 memory, two CD8 naive and one CD8 memory plate.

A note on this clone: Its antigen is unknown.

The assay was immunoSEQ multiplex PCR, and TCRdb's table has in-frame clones only and misses some. The table records about 2.3 million clones, over 90% of them present only once. Trimming stripped 6 bases from V and 0 bases from J, with 9 bases between. The CDR3 consists of 14 residues. Germline-derived CDR1 and CDR2 are MNHNY and SVGAGI (reference sequence). Study conclusions and caveats: It was the few donors that limited the genetic and exposure-history diversity represented. Relative to clonotypes present in all four donors, those not shared had lower generation probabilities.

The J gene is TRBJ2-1, the V gene TRBV6-6, with D possibly being TRBD1 (6 bases). The source of this sequence is a man younger than 35 in good health. Some clones in this sample may be carry-over from other donors' samples. The sequenced material came from naive CD4+ T cells from PBMCs. Subset reported: CD45RA+ positively selected. In DNA form, the CDR3 reads TGTGCCAGCAGCACAGGGAGCTCCTACAATGAGCAGTTCTTC. Translating gives CASSTGSSYNEQFF.